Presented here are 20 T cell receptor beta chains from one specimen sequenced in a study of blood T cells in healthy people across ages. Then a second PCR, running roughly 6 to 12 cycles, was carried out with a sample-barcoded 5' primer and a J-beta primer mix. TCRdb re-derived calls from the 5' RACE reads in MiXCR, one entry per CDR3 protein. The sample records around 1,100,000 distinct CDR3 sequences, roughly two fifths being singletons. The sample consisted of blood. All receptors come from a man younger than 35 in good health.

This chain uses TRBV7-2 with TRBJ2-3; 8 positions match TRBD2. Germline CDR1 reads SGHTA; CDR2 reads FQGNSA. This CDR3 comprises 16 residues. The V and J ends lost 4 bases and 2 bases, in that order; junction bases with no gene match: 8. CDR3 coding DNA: TGTGCCAGCAGCTCCCCATGGCGGGGGGCCACAGATACGCAGTATTTT. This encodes CASSSPWRGATDTQYF. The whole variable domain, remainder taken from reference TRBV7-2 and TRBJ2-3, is GAGVSQSPSNKVTEKGKDVELRCDPISGHTALYWYRQSLGQGLEFLIYFQGNSAPDKSGLPSDRFSAERTGGSVSTLTIQRTQQEDSAVYLCASSSPWRGATDTQYFGPGTRLTVL.

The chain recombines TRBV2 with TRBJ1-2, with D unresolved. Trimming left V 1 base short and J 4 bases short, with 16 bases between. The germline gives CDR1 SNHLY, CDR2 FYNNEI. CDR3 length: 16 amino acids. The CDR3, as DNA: TGTGCCAGCAGTGAAGAGGGCAGGATAAACCCCTATGGCTACACCTTC. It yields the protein CASSEEGRINPYGYTF.

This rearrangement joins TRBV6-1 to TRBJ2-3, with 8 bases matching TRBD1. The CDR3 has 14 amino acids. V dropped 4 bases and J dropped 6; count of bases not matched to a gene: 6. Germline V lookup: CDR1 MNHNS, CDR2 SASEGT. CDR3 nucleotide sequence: TGTGCCAGCAGTGTGGGACAGGTATCGGATACGCAGTATTTT. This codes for CASSVGQVSDTQYF.

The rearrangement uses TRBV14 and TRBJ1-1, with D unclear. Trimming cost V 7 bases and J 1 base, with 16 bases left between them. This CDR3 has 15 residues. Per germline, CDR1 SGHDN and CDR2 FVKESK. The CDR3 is CASTPRPGRNTEAFF. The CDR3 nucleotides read TGTGCCAGCACCCCAAGGCCGGGTAGGAACACTGAAGCTTTCTTT.

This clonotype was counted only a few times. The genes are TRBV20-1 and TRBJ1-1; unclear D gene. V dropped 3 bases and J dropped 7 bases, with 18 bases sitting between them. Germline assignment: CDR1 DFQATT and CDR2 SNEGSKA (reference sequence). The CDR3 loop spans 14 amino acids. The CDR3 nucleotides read TGCAGTGCTAGCCCCGTATATTCCGGCCATGAAGCTTTCTTT. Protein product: CSASPVYSGHEAFF.

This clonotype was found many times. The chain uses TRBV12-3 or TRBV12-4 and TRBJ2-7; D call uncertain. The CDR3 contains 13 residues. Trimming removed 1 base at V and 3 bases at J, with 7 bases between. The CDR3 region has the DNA TGTGCCAGCAGTTTAGGGCAGAACTACGAGCAGTACTTC. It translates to CASSLGQNYEQYF.

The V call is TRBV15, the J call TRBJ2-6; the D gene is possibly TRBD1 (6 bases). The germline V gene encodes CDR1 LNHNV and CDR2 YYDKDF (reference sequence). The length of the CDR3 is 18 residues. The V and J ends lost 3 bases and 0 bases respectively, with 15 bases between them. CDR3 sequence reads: CATSSPRGQTSGANVLTF. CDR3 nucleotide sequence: TGTGCCACCAGCAGTCCCAGAGGACAGACCTCTGGGGCCAACGTCCTGACTTTC.

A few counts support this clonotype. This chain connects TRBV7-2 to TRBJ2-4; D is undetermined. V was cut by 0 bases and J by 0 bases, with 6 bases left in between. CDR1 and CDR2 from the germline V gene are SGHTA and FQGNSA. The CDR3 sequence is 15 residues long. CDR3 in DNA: TGTGCCAGCAGCTTAGCACCCGTAGCCAAAAACATTCAGTACTTC. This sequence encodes CASSLAPVAKNIQYF.

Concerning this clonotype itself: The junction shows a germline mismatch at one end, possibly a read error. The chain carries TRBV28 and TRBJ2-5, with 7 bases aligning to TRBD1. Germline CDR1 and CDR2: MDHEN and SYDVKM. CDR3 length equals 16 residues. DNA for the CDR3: TGTGCCAGCAGTTGGAAGGGGGCTATTTTTAAAGAGACCCCGTACTTC. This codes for CASSWKGAIFKETPYF.

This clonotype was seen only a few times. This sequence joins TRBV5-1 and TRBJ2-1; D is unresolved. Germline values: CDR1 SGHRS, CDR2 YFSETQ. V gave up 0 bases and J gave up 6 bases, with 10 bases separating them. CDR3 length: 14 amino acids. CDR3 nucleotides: TGCGCCAGCAGCTTGGAGGGCCTTCGCAATGAGCAGTTCTTC. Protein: CASSLEGLRNEQFF.

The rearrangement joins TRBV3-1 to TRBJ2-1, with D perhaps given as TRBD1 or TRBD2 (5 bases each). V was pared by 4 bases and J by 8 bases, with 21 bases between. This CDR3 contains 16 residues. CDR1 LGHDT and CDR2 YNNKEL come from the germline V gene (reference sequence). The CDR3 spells CASSPSRGRAFDEQFF. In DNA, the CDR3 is TGTGCCAGCAGCCCAAGCCGGGGACGAGCTTTCGATGAGCAGTTCTTC.

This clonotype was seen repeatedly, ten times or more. In DNA, the CDR3 is TGTGCCAGCAGCTCCTACGGGGGGGCTACTCCAGATACGCAGTATTTT. Its protein product is CASSSYGGATPDTQYF. This chain connects TRBV7-9 to TRBJ2-3, with 8 positions matching TRBD2. Trimming removed 4 bases from V and 4 bases from J; junction bases left unmatched: 10. Germline CDR1 and CDR2: SEHNR and FQNEAQ (reference sequence). The CDR3 sequence is 16 residues long.

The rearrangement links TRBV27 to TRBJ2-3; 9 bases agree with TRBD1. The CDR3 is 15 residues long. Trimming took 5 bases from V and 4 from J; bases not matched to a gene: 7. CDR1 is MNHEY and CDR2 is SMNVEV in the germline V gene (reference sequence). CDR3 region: CASSPDRGIADTQYF. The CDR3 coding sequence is TGTGCCAGCAGTCCGGACAGGGGAATCGCAGATACGCAGTATTTT.

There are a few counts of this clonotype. CDR3 loop: CAWSVQGRVNTEAFF. The CDR3 DNA is TGTGCCTGGAGTGTTCAGGGGCGGGTGAACACTGAAGCTTTCTTT. This sequence joins TRBV30 and TRBJ1-1; the D gene is possibly TRBD1 (6 bases). V dropped 0 bases and J dropped 0 bases, with 11 bases sitting between them. The CDR3 loop spans 15 amino acids. Per the germline V gene, CDR1 is GTSNPN and CDR2 is SVGIG (reference sequence).

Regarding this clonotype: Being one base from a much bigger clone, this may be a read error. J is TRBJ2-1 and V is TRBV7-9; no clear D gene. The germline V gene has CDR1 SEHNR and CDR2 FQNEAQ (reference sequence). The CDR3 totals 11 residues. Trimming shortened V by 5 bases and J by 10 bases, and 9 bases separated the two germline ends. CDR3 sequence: CASSANYEQFF. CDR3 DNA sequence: TGTGCCAGCAGCGCTAACTACGAGCAGTTCTTC.

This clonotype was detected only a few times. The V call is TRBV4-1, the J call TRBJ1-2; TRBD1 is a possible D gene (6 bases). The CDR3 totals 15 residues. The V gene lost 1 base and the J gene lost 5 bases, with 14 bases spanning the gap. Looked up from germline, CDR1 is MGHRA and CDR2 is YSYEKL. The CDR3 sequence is CASSQARGAVYGYTF. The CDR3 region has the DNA TGCGCCAGCAGCCAAGCTCGGGGGGCTGTTTATGGCTACACCTTC.

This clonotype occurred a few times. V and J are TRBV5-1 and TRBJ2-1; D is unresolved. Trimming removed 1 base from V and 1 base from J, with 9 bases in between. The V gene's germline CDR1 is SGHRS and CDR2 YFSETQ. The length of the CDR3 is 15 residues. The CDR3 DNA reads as TGCGCCAGCAGCTTGCGCAGTCCATCCTACAATGAGCAGTTCTTC. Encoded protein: CASSLRSPSYNEQFF.

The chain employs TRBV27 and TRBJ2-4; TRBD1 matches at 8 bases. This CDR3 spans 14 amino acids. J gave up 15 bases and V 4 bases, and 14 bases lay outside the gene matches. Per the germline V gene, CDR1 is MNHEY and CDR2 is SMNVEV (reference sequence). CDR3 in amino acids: CASSSDRGPYERYF. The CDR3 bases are TGTGCCAGCAGTTCAGACAGGGGTCCCTACGAGCGGTACTTC.

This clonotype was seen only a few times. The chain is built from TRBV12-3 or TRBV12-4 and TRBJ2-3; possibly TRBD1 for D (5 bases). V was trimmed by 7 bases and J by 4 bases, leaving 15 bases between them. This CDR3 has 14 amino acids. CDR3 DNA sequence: TGTGCCAGCATTACAACAGGTAGGGCAGATACGCAGTATTTT. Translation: CASITTGRADTQYF.

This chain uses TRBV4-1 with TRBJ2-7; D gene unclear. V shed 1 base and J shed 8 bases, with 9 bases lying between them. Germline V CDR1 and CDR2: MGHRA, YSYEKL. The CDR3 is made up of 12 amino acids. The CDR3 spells CASSQGPGQQYF. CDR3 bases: TGCGCCAGCAGCCAAGGGCCAGGACAGCAGTACTTC.